The TCR beta chain under discussion was sequenced for a study of beta chain features in type 1 diabetes. About the research overall: Analysis included about 110 million sorted cells drawn from all samples.

J was trimmed by 6 bases and V by 6 bases; bases with no gene match: 5. Germline V lookup: CDR1 SGHNT, CDR2 YENEEA. The length of the CDR3 is 14 residues. Reverse transcribing all isolated RNA meant expressed TCRB transcripts were sequenced. The repertoire was sequenced with immunoSEQ multiplex PCR; TCRdb's copy has only in-frame clones and lacks some. Among under 400,000 clones listed, 14% were seen once. Once sorted, every population was more than 98% pure. The gene calls are TRBV11-3 and TRBJ2-3, with 11 bases that match TRBD2. The receptor was isolated from a man aged 30 to 45 in good health. The sequencing input was central memory CD4+ T cells from blood. The CDR3 DNA reads as TGTGCCAGCAGTAGCGGGAGGGCCAGGGATACGCAGTATTTT. Translated, it gives CASSSGRARDTQYF.